The clone carrying this T cell receptor (beta chain) has at least ten counts. The record originates from a study of patients and donors after allogeneic stem cell transplantation. Germline V gene lookup returns CDR1 SGHDN and CDR2 FVKESK. Trimming removed 8 bases at V and 2 bases at J, with 4 bases between. CDR3 size: 12 residues. TCRdb recomputed calls from the RT-PCR reads with MiXCR, one row per CDR3 protein. The sample has some 880,000 distinct CDR3 sequences, 18% seen once; the top ten hold 5% to 6.5%. This sequence originates from a human donor who was either an allogeneic HSCT recipient or a stem cell or donor lymphocyte infusion donor (not recorded which). It is not recorded whose cells these are; they may come from a transplant donor. The chain recombines TRBV14 with TRBJ2-6; D gene ambiguous. The sequencing input was blood, either unsorted or a sorted T cell fraction (not recorded which). The CDR3 spells CASRPGANVLTF. CDR3 DNA sequence: TGTGCCAGCCGTCCTGGGGCCAACGTCCTGACTTTC.